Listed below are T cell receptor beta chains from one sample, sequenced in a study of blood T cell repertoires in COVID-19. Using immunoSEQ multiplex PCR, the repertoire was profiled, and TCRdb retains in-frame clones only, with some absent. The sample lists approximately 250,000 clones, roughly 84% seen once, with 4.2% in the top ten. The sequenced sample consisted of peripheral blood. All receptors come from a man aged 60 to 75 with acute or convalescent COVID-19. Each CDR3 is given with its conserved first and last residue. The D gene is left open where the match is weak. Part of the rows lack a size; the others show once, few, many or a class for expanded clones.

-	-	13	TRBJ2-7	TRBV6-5	CASSYSSASPPHF	TGTGCCAGCAGTTACTCGAGTGCGTCCCCCCCCCACTTC
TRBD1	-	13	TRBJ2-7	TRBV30	CAWSRGQGPEQYF	TGTGCCTGGAGTCGCGGACAGGGGCCCGAGCAGTACTTC
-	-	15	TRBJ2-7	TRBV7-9	CASSQPGHLSYEQYF	TGTGCCAGCAGCCAGCCGGGACACCTCTCCTACGAGCAGTACTTC
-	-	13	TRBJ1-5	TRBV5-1	CASRGGRDQPQHF	TGCGCCAGCCGAGGGGGTCGGGACCAGCCCCAGCATTTT
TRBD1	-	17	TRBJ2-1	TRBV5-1	CASSSAGGGLRANEQFF	TGCGCCAGCAGCTCCGCAGGGGGCGGTTTAAGGGCCAATGAGCAGTTCTTC
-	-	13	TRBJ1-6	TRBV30	CAWTLSQGGALHF	TGTGCCTGGACTCTTTCGCAGGGTGGTGCCCTCCACTTT
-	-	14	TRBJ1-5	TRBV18	CASSTRDSNQPQHF	TGTGCCAGCTCTACGCGGGATAGCAATCAGCCCCAGCATTTT
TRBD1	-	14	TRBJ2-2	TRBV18	CATKLTGTDGELFF	TGTGCCACAAAACTGACAGGGACGGACGGGGAGCTGTTTTTT
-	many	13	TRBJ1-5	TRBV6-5	CASSLDGNQPQHF	TGTGCCAGCAGCCTCGACGGGAATCAGCCCCAGCATTTT
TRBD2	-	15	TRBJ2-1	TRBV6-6	CASSYSGGGANEQFF	TGTGCCAGCAGTTACTCGGGGGGGGGAGCCAATGAGCAGTTCTTC